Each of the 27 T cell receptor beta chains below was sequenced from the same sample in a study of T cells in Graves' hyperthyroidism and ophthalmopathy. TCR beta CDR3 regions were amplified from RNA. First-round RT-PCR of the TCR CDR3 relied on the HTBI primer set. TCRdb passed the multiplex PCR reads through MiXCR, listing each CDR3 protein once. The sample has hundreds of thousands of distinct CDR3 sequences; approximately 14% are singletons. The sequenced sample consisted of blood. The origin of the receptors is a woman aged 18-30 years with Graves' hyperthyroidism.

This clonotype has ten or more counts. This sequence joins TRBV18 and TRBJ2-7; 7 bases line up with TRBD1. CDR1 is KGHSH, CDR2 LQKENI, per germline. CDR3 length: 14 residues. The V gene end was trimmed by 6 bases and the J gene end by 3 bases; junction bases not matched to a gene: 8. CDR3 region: CASSSQGVFYEQYF. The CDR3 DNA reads TGTGCCAGCTCGTCTCAGGGGGTGTTCTACGAGCAGTACTTC.

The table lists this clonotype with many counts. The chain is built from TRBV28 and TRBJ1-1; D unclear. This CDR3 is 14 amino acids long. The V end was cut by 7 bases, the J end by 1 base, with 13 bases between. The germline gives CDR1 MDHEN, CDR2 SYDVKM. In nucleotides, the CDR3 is TGTGCCAGCAATCCCCCCACACAGAACACTGAAGCTTTCTTT. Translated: CASNPPTQNTEAFF.

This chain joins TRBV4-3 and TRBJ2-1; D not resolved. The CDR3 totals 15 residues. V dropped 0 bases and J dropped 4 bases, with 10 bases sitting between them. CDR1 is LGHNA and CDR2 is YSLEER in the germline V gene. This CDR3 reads CASSQDEIEYNEQFF. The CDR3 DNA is TGCGCCAGCAGCCAAGATGAAATCGAGTACAATGAGCAGTTCTTC.

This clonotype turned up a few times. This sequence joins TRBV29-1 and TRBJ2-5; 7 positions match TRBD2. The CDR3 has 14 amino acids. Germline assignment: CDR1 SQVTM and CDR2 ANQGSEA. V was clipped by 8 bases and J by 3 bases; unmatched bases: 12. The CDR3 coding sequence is TGCAGCTCAACCGGAGGAGGACTAGAAGAGACCCAGTACTTC. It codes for CSSTGGGLEETQYF.

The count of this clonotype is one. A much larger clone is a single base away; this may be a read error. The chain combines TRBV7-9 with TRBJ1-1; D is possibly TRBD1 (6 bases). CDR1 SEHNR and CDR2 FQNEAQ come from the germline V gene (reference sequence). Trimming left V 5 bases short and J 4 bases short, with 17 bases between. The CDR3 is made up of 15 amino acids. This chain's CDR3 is CASSPWRDTSTEAFF. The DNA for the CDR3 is TGTGCCAGCAGCCCTTGGCGGGACACGAGCACTGAAGCTTTCTTT. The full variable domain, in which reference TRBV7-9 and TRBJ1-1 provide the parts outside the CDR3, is DTGVSQNPRHKITKRGQNVTFRCDPISEHNRLYWYRQTLGQGPEFLTYFQNEAQLEKSRLLSDRFSAERPKGSFSTLEIQRTEQGDSAMYLCASSPWRDTSTEAFFGQGTRLTVV.

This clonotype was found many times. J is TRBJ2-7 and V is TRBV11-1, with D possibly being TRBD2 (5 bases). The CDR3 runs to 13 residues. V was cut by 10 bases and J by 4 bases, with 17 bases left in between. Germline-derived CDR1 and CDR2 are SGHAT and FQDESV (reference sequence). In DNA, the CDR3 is TGTGCCACCTCTGAGAGGGAGAAATACGAGCAGTACTTC. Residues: CATSEREKYEQYF.

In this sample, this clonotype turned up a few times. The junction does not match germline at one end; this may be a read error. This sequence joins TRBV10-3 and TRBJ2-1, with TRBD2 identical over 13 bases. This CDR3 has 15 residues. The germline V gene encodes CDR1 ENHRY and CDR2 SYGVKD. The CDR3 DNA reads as TGTGCCACCGGACTAGCGGGAGACTCCTACAATGAGCAGTCCTTC. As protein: CATGLAGDSYNEQSF.

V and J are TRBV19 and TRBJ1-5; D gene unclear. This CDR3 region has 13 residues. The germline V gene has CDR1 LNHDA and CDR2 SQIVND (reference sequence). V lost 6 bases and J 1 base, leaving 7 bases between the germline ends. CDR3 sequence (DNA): TGTGCCAGTAGCTCCCCGAGCAATCAGCCCCAGCATTTT. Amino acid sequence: CASSSPSNQPQHF. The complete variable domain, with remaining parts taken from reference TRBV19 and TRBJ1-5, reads DGGITQSPKYLFRKEGQNVTLSCEQNLNHDAMYWYRQDPGQGLRLIYYSQIVNDFQKGDIAEGYSVSREKKESFPLTVTSAQKNPTAFYLCASSSPSNQPQHFGDGTRLSIL.

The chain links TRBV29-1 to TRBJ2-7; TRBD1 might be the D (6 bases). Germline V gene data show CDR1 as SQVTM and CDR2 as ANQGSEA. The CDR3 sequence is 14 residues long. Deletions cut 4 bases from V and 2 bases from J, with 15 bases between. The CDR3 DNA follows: TGCAGCGTTGTAGAAGCGGACAGACCCTACGAGCAGTACTTC. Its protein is CSVVEADRPYEQYF.

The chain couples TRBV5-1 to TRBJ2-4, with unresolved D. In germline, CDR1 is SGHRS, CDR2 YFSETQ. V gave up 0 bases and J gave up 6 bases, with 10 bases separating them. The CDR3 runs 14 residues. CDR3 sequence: CASSLGRGPNIQYF. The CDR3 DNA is TGCGCCAGCAGCTTGGGTCGAGGCCCAAACATTCAGTACTTC.

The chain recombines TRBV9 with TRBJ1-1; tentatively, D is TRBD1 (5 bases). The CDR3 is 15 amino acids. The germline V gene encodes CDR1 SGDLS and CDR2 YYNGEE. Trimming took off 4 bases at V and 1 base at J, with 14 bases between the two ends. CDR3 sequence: CASSPYPGGNTEAFF. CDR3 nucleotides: TGTGCCAGCAGCCCATACCCGGGGGGGAACACTGAAGCTTTCTTT.

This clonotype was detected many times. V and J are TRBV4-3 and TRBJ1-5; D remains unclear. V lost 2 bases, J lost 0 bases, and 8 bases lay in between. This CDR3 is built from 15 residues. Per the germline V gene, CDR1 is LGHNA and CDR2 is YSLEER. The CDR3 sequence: CASSQQTYSNQPQHF. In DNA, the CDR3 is TGCGCCAGCAGCCAACAGACCTATAGCAATCAGCCCCAGCATTTT.

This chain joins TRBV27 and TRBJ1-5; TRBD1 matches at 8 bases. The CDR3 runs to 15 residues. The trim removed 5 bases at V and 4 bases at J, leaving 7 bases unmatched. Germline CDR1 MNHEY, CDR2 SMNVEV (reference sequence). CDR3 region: CASSPQDRVNQPQHF. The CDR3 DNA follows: TGTGCCAGCAGTCCCCAGGACAGGGTAAATCAGCCCCAGCATTTT.

This CDR3 is CASSYSPGLAGSYEQYF. The DNA for the CDR3 is TGTGCCAGCAGTTACTCCCCGGGACTAGCGGGGTCCTACGAGCAGTACTTC. This chain uses TRBV6-5 with TRBJ2-7, with 13 positions matching TRBD2. The CDR3 extends over 17 amino acids. Germline CDR1 MNHEY, CDR2 SVGAGI. J was trimmed by 1 base and V by 0 bases; bases with no gene match: 3.

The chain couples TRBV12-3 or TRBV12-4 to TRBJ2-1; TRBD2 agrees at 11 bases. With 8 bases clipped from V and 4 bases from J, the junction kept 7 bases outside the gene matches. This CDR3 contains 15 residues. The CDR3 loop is CASGPTSGRYNEQFF. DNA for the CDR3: TGTGCCAGCGGTCCTACTAGCGGGAGATACAATGAGCAGTTCTTC.

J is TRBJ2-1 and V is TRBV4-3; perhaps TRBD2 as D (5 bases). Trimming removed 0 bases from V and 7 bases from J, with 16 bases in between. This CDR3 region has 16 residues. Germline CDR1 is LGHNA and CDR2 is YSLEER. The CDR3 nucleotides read TGCGCCAGCAGCCAAGAATGGCTAGTCAGGAGGAATGAGCAGTTCTTC. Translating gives CASSQEWLVRRNEQFF.

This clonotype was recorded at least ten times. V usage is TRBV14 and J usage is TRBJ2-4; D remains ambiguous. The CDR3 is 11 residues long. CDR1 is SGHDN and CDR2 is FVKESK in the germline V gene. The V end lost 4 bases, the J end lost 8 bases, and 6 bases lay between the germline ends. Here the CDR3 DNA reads TGTGCCAGCAGCCTCACCGACATTCAGTACTTC. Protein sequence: CASSLTDIQYF. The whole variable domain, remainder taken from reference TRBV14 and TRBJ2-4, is EAGVTQFPSHSVIEKGQTVTLRCDPISGHDNLYWYRRVMGKEIKFLLHFVKESKQDESGMPNNRFLAERTGGTYSTLKVQPAELEDSGVYFCASSLTDIQYFGAGTRLSVL.

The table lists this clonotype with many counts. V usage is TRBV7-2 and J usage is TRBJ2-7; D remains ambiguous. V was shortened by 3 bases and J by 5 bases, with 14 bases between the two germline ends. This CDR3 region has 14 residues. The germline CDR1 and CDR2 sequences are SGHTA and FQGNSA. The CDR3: CASSFYGPTNEQYF. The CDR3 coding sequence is TGTGCCAGCAGCTTCTACGGACCCACGAACGAGCAGTACTTC.

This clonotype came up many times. The CDR3 DNA reads as TGTGCCAGCTCACCAACTAGCGGGGGGACCTACAATGAGCAGTTCTTC. This sequence encodes CASSPTSGGTYNEQFF. The genes are TRBV18 and TRBJ2-1, with 12 bases aligning to TRBD2. The V gene's germline CDR1 is KGHSH and CDR2 LQKENI. The CDR3 has 16 amino acids. V was clipped by 2 bases and J by 2 bases; unmatched bases: 1.

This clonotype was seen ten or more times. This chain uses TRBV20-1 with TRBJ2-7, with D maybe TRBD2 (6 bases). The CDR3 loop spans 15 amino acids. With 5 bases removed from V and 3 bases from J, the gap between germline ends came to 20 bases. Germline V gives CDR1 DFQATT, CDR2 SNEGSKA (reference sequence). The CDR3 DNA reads TGCAGTGCTGGAGGGGCGAGAGGGGACGGCTACGAGCAGTACTTC. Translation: CSAGGARGDGYEQYF.

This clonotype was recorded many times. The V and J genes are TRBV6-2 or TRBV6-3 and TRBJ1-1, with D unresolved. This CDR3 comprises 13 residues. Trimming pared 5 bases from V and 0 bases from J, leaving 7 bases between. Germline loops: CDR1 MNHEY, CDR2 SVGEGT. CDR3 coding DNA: TGTGCCAGCAGTCGTCCCTTGAACACTGAAGCTTTCTTT. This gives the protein CASSRPLNTEAFF.

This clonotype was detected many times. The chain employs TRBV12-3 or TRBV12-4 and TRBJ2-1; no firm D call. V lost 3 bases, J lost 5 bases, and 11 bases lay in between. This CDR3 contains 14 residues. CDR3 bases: TGTGCCAGCAGTTTTCGGAATCTGGACAATGAGCAGTTCTTC. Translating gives CASSFRNLDNEQFF.

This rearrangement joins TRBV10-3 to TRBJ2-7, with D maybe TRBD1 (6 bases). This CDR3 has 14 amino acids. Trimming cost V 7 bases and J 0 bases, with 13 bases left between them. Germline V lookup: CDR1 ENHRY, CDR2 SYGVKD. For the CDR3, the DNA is TGTGCCATCAAGGGACAATTCCTCTCCTACGAGCAGTACTTC. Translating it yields CAIKGQFLSYEQYF.

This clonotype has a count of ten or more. DNA of the CDR3: TGTGCCAGCAGTTACTCGAACCGGTTTCACTATGGCTACACCTTC. This gives the protein CASSYSNRFHYGYTF. V and J are TRBV6-5 and TRBJ1-2, with D unclear. The CDR3 sequence is 15 residues long. The V gene lost 0 bases and the J gene lost 3 bases, with 11 bases spanning the gap. From germline, CDR1 is MNHEY and CDR2 SVGAGI.

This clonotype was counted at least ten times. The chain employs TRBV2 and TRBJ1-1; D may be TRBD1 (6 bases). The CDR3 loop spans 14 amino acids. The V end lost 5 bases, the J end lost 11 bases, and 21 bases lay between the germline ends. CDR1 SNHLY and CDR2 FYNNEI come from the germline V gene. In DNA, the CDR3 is TGTGCCAGCAGTCTCCGGGACACCTCGAAGGCGGCTTTCTTT. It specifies CASSLRDTSKAAFF.

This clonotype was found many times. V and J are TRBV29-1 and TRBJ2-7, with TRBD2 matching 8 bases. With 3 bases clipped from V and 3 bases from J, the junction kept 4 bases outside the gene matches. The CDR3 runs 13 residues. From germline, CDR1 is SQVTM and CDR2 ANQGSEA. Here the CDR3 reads CSVEAGGNYEQYF. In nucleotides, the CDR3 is TGCAGCGTTGAGGCGGGGGGCAACTACGAGCAGTACTTC.

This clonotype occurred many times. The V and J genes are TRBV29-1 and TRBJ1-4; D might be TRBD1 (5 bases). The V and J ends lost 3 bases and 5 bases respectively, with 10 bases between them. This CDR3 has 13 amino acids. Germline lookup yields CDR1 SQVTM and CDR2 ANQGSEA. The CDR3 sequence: CSVDGGGNEKLFF. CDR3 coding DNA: TGCAGCGTTGACGGGGGAGGGAATGAAAAACTGTTTTTT. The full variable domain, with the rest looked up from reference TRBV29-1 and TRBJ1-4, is SAVISQKPSRDICQRGTSLTIQCQVDSQVTMMFWYRQQPGQSLTLIATANQGSEATYESGFVIDKFPISRPNLTFSTLTVSNMSPEDSSIYLCSVDGGGNEKLFFGSGTQLSVL.